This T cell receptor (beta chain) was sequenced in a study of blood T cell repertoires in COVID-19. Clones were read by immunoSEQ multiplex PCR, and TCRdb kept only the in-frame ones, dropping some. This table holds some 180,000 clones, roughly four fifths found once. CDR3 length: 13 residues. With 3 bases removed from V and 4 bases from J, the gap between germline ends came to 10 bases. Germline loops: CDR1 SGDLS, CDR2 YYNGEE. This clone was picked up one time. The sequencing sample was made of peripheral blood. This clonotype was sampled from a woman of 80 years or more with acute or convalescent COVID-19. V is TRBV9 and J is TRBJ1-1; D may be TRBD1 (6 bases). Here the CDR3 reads CASSEQGFTEAFF. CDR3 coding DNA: TGTGCCAGCAGCGAACAGGGCTTCACTGAAGCTTTCTTT.